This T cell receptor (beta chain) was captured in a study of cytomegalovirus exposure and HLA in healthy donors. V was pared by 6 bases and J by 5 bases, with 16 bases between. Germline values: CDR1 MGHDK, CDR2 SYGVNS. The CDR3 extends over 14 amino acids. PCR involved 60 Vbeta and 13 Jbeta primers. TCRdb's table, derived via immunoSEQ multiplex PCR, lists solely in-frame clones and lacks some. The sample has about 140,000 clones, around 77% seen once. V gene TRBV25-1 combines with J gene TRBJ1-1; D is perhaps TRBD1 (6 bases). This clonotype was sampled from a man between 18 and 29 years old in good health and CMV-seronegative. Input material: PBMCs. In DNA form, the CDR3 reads TGTGCCAGCAGCCTGTGGGGGCGTGGGACTGAAGCTTTCTTT. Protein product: CASSLWGRGTEAFF.